The rows below give T cell receptor beta chains drawn from one sample of a study of T cell responses to AZD1222 COVID-19 vaccine. Only in-frame clones appear in the TCRdb table, and some are missing; sequencing was by immunoSEQ multiplex PCR. The top ten clones hold less than 4% of a sample with approximately 180,000 clones, approximately 94% of them seen once. Sequencing was performed on peripheral blood, taken 28 days after the second dose of the MenACWY control vaccine. Every receptor here comes from an adult who received the MenACWY meningococcal vaccine as a control. Both conserved end residues are trimmed from each CDR3. The order of the fields is J gene, V gene, CDR3 protein.

j_call: TRBJ1-5; v_call: TRBV7-8; cdr3_aa: ASSLTDRGNSNQPQH
j_call: TRBJ1-2; v_call: TRBV24-1; cdr3_aa: ATSENRAIPYGYT
j_call: TRBJ2-7; v_call: TRBV5-6; cdr3_aa: ASSLQTVHEQY
j_call: TRBJ2-4; v_call: TRBV5-4; cdr3_aa: ASSLAGRELNIQY
j_call: TRBJ1-2; v_call: TRBV30; cdr3_aa: AWRAAGGTNYGYT
j_call: TRBJ2-1; v_call: TRBV11-2; cdr3_aa: ASSRSGPQGNEQF
j_call: TRBJ2-1; v_call: TRBV9; cdr3_aa: ASSPSSYNEQF
j_call: TRBJ1-2; v_call: TRBV6-4; cdr3_aa: ASSAGGRESSYT
j_call: TRBJ1-2; v_call: TRBV19; cdr3_aa: ASSIRDAVYGYT
j_call: TRBJ1-2; v_call: TRBV7-9; cdr3_aa: ASSLAPSGGHGYT
j_call: TRBJ1-1; v_call: TRBV19; cdr3_aa: ASSILDSVGTEAF
j_call: TRBJ2-1; v_call: TRBV11-1; cdr3_aa: ASSLSGPADEQF
j_call: TRBJ2-7; v_call: TRBV7-2; cdr3_aa: ASSVRTGGSYEQY
j_call: TRBJ2-3; v_call: TRBV7-2; cdr3_aa: ASSSFLAGANTQY
j_call: TRBJ1-1; v_call: TRBV11-2; cdr3_aa: ASSYRTGDGDTEAF
j_call: TRBJ2-7; v_call: TRBV24-1; cdr3_aa: ATSDLRVGSEGDEQY
j_call: TRBJ2-1; v_call: TRBV9; cdr3_aa: ASSGTGRTSYNEQF
j_call: TRBJ2-2; v_call: TRBV6-1; cdr3_aa: ASRSGQLNTGELF
j_call: TRBJ1-5; v_call: TRBV7-9; cdr3_aa: ASSSSISNQPQH
j_call: TRBJ2-2; v_call: TRBV24-1; cdr3_aa: ATSDRTPAGELF
j_call: TRBJ1-1; v_call: TRBV11-3; cdr3_aa: ASSWGKNTEAF
j_call: TRBJ2-1; v_call: TRBV30; cdr3_aa: AWGLHNEQF
j_call: TRBJ2-1; v_call: TRBV4-3; cdr3_aa: ASSRQTTGQGEQF
j_call: TRBJ1-2; v_call: TRBV15; cdr3_aa: ATSRHTDRGNGYT
j_call: TRBJ2-3; v_call: TRBV5-1; cdr3_aa: ASSFGSDTQY
j_call: TRBJ2-5; v_call: TRBV6-1; cdr3_aa: ASSEARLAGGLQTQY
j_call: TRBJ1-1; v_call: TRBV5-1; cdr3_aa: ASSSGQIQNTEAF
j_call: TRBJ2-7; v_call: TRBV6-1; cdr3_aa: ASSEVGSYEQY
j_call: TRBJ2-1; v_call: TRBV9; cdr3_aa: ASSVGSGSWSYNEQF
j_call: TRBJ1-5; v_call: TRBV19; cdr3_aa: ASNLRAINQPQH
j_call: TRBJ2-1; v_call: TRBV14; cdr3_aa: ASSQWGDSYNEQF
j_call: TRBJ1-5; v_call: TRBV29-1; cdr3_aa: SVVQGYNQPQH
j_call: TRBJ1-2; v_call: TRBV27; cdr3_aa: ASSLRRLGGYT
j_call: TRBJ1-6; v_call: TRBV5-5; cdr3_aa: ASSGQGSYNSPLH
j_call: TRBJ2-5; v_call: TRBV6-2/TRBV6-3; cdr3_aa: ASSGDRVSETQY
j_call: TRBJ2-2; v_call: TRBV7-6; cdr3_aa: ASSETGELF
j_call: TRBJ2-2; v_call: TRBV7-9; cdr3_aa: ASSSSASGGNTGELF
j_call: TRBJ2-7; v_call: TRBV19; cdr3_aa: ASPSGEQY
j_call: TRBJ2-5; v_call: TRBV10-2; cdr3_aa: ASGGPGQGAKTQY
j_call: TRBJ1-4; v_call: TRBV13; cdr3_aa: ASSLPTNEKLF
j_call: TRBJ1-2; v_call: TRBV27; cdr3_aa: ASSFSYYSTGVDYGYT
j_call: TRBJ2-3; v_call: TRBV19; cdr3_aa: ASSVQAHTQY
j_call: TRBJ1-2; v_call: TRBV2; cdr3_aa: ASHVGVQDGYT
j_call: TRBJ2-7; v_call: TRBV2; cdr3_aa: ASRTGGSHYEQY
j_call: TRBJ2-6; v_call: TRBV24-1; cdr3_aa: ATSDFRQGSGANVLT
j_call: TRBJ2-1; v_call: TRBV3-1/TRBV3-2; cdr3_aa: ASSQGQKVSQVYNEQF
j_call: TRBJ2-5; v_call: TRBV7-3; cdr3_aa: ASSRSTGFGGRETQY
j_call: TRBJ2-7; v_call: TRBV7-3; cdr3_aa: ASSYDGPSGAYEQY
j_call: TRBJ2-5; v_call: TRBV4-1; cdr3_aa: ASSQDVTTETQY
j_call: TRBJ1-2; v_call: TRBV20-1; cdr3_aa: SASAADPGQGGGYT
j_call: TRBJ1-3; v_call: TRBV12-5; cdr3_aa: ASGLVLGDSGNTIY
j_call: TRBJ1-2; v_call: TRBV25-1; cdr3_aa: ASSEQFYGYT
j_call: TRBJ1-5; v_call: TRBV6-1; cdr3_aa: ASSEVQPQH
j_call: TRBJ2-7; v_call: TRBV6-1; cdr3_aa: ASSESFTGTRYEQY
j_call: TRBJ1-2; v_call: TRBV5-6; cdr3_aa: ASSLRGGSGLGYGYT
j_call: TRBJ1-1; v_call: TRBV7-6; cdr3_aa: ASSLYGGTEAF
j_call: TRBJ2-7; v_call: TRBV7-2; cdr3_aa: ASSLSSSGSSYEQY
j_call: TRBJ2-1; v_call: TRBV5-1; cdr3_aa: ASSYGQGGEQF
j_call: TRBJ1-3; v_call: TRBV5-1; cdr3_aa: ASSHLGGTSGNTIY